This T cell receptor beta chain was obtained from a study of cytomegalovirus exposure and HLA in healthy donors. Study details: Early on, a data release was issued that held 80 million or so unique TCRs from HLA-typed donors.

This clone was counted a few times. What it binds is not known. The V gene's germline CDR1 is LGHNA and CDR2 YSLEER. V was cut by 1 base and J by 4 bases, with 16 bases left in between. The CDR3 runs to 16 residues. PCR employed 60 Vbeta and 13 Jbeta primers. Here immunoSEQ multiplex PCR was the method, and the copy in TCRdb shows in-frame clones only, minus some. This table has about 260,000 clones, roughly 86% appearing once. General study results and limits: Most TCR beta V segments were productive about 90% or about 30% of the time in an earlier analysis. The study designated roughly 160 TCR beta chains cytomegalovirus-associated.

The TCR sequence derives from a middle-aged woman in good health and CMV-seropositive. Input material: PBMCs. The chain has TRBV4-3 and TRBJ2-5; a weak D match, TRBD2 (6 bases). CDR3 sequence: CASSQAYGSGGETQYF. CDR3 in DNA: TGCGCCAGCAGCCAAGCATACGGGAGTGGAGGAGAGACCCAGTACTTC.